The 12 T cell receptor beta chains reported below all come from one sample, sequenced in a study of blood T cell repertoires in COVID-19. Generated by immunoSEQ multiplex PCR, the TCRdb table keeps only in-frame clones and is missing some. The sample yields about 200,000 clones, less than 90% seen once. Material for sequencing was peripheral blood. These receptors originate from a woman in her 70s with acute or convalescent COVID-19.

The chain links TRBV9 to TRBJ1-3, with 9 positions matching TRBD1. This CDR3 has 18 amino acids. The germline gives CDR1 SGDLS, CDR2 YYNGEE. J was trimmed by 0 bases and V by 4 bases; bases with no gene match: 11. This CDR3 is CASSRLGQGLNSGNTIYF. The CDR3 DNA reads as TGTGCCAGCAGCCGCCTAGGACAGGGGCTGAACTCTGGAAACACCATATATTTT.

V is TRBV11-2 and J is TRBJ2-3; TRBD1 aligns across 7 bases. Germline CDR1 SGHAT, CDR2 FQNNGV. V lost 1 base, J lost 4 bases, and 2 bases stayed unmatched. The CDR3 runs 14 residues. In DNA, the CDR3 is TGTGCCAGCAGCTTAGTACAGGGGCCAGATACGCAGTATTTT. This codes for CASSLVQGPDTQYF.

This chain connects TRBV20-1 to TRBJ2-2; 11 bases are shared with TRBD2. V shed 3 bases and J 4 bases; nucleotides not matched to a gene: 4. The germline V gene has CDR1 DFQATT and CDR2 SNEGSKA (reference sequence). The CDR3 spans 15 residues. The CDR3 nucleotides read TGCAGTGCTAGTGTGCTAGCGGGAGGCACCGGGGAGCTGTTTTTT. It specifies CSASVLAGGTGELFF.

The chain is built from TRBV5-4 and TRBJ2-1; 9 bases are shared with TRBD2. V dropped 3 bases and J dropped 2; count of bases not matched to a gene: 3. This CDR3 is 15 amino acids long. CDR1 and CDR2 from the germline V gene are SGHNT and YYREEE (reference sequence). Here the CDR3 DNA reads TGTGCCAGCAGCTCAGCGGGGGGTACCTACAATGAGCAGTTCTTC. Residues: CASSSAGGTYNEQFF.

The chain recombines TRBV15 with TRBJ1-2; a weak D match, TRBD1 (6 bases). The germline gives CDR1 LNHNV, CDR2 YYDKDF (reference sequence). Trimming shortened V by 1 base and J by 8 bases, and 11 bases separated the two germline ends. The CDR3 is 13 amino acids. The CDR3: CATSRVGGWGYTF. CDR3 nucleotides: TGTGCCACCAGCAGAGTTGGGGGCTGGGGCTACACCTTC.

The chain joins TRBV25-1 to TRBJ1-2; possibly TRBD1 for D (6 bases). The CDR3 sequence is 13 residues long. The V end lost 5 bases, the J end lost 5 bases, and 12 bases lay between the germline ends. CDR1 MGHDK and CDR2 SYGVNS come from the germline V gene. The DNA for the CDR3 is TGTGCCAGCAGTCCCGGGGGGGCATATGGCTACACCTTC. The encoded protein is CASSPGGAYGYTF.

This chain connects TRBV6-6 to TRBJ1-1; 8 bases align to TRBD1. The CDR3 has 12 amino acids. The germline V gene encodes CDR1 MNHNY and CDR2 SVGAGI (reference sequence). Trimming cost V 6 bases and J 11 bases; bases outside gene matches: 8. The CDR3 coding sequence is TGTGCCAGCAGCCTACCGGGACAGGAGGCTTTCTTT. Translated: CASSLPGQEAFF.

The chain employs TRBV25-1 and TRBJ2-3; TRBD2 might be the D (7 bases). The CDR3 is 17 amino acids. Trimming stripped 4 bases from V and 0 bases from J, with 17 bases between. Germline V gene data show CDR1 as MGHDK and CDR2 as SYGVNS. The DNA for the CDR3 is TGTGCCAGCAGTGCCCGGGGAGGGGGTTCTAGCACAGATACGCAGTATTTT. Protein: CASSARGGGSSTDTQYF.

The gene calls are TRBV4-1 and TRBJ2-7, with 7 bases fitting TRBD1. Germline lookup yields CDR1 MGHRA and CDR2 YSYEKL. With 4 bases clipped from V and 2 bases from J, the junction kept 2 bases outside the gene matches. This CDR3 contains 13 residues. Written as DNA, the CDR3 is TGCGCCAGCAGCCGGGACAGAACCTACGAGCAGTACTTC. It is translated as CASSRDRTYEQYF.

This clone was seen just once. DNA of the CDR3: TGTGCCAGCAGCATTGGTCGCGGTTACACCGGGGAGCTGTTTTTT. This encodes CASSIGRGYTGELFF. The chain joins TRBV7-8 to TRBJ2-2; no reliable D call. The ends were cut back, 5 bases at V and 3 bases at J, with 13 bases in the middle. Germline assignment: CDR1 SGHVS and CDR2 FQNEAQ. The CDR3 has 15 amino acids.

This CDR3 reads CASSPQSGGRTEAFF. DNA of the CDR3: TGCGCCAGCAGCCCACAATCAGGGGGCCGCACTGAAGCTTTCTTT. V gene TRBV5-1 combines with J gene TRBJ1-1; 8 nucleotides agree with TRBD1. The germline CDR1 and CDR2 sequences are SGHRS and YFSETQ. Trimming cost V 4 bases and J 4 bases; bases outside gene matches: 9. This CDR3 is built from 15 residues.

V gene TRBV5-4 combines with J gene TRBJ1-2, with no clear D. V was pared by 1 base and J by 4 bases, with 14 bases between. Germline V gene sequence: CDR1 SGHNT, CDR2 YYREEE (reference sequence). The CDR3 sequence is 15 residues long. Here the CDR3 DNA reads TGTGCCAGCAGCTTGCGGGATGGGGATCTCTATGGCTACACCTTC. It encodes CASSLRDGDLYGYTF.